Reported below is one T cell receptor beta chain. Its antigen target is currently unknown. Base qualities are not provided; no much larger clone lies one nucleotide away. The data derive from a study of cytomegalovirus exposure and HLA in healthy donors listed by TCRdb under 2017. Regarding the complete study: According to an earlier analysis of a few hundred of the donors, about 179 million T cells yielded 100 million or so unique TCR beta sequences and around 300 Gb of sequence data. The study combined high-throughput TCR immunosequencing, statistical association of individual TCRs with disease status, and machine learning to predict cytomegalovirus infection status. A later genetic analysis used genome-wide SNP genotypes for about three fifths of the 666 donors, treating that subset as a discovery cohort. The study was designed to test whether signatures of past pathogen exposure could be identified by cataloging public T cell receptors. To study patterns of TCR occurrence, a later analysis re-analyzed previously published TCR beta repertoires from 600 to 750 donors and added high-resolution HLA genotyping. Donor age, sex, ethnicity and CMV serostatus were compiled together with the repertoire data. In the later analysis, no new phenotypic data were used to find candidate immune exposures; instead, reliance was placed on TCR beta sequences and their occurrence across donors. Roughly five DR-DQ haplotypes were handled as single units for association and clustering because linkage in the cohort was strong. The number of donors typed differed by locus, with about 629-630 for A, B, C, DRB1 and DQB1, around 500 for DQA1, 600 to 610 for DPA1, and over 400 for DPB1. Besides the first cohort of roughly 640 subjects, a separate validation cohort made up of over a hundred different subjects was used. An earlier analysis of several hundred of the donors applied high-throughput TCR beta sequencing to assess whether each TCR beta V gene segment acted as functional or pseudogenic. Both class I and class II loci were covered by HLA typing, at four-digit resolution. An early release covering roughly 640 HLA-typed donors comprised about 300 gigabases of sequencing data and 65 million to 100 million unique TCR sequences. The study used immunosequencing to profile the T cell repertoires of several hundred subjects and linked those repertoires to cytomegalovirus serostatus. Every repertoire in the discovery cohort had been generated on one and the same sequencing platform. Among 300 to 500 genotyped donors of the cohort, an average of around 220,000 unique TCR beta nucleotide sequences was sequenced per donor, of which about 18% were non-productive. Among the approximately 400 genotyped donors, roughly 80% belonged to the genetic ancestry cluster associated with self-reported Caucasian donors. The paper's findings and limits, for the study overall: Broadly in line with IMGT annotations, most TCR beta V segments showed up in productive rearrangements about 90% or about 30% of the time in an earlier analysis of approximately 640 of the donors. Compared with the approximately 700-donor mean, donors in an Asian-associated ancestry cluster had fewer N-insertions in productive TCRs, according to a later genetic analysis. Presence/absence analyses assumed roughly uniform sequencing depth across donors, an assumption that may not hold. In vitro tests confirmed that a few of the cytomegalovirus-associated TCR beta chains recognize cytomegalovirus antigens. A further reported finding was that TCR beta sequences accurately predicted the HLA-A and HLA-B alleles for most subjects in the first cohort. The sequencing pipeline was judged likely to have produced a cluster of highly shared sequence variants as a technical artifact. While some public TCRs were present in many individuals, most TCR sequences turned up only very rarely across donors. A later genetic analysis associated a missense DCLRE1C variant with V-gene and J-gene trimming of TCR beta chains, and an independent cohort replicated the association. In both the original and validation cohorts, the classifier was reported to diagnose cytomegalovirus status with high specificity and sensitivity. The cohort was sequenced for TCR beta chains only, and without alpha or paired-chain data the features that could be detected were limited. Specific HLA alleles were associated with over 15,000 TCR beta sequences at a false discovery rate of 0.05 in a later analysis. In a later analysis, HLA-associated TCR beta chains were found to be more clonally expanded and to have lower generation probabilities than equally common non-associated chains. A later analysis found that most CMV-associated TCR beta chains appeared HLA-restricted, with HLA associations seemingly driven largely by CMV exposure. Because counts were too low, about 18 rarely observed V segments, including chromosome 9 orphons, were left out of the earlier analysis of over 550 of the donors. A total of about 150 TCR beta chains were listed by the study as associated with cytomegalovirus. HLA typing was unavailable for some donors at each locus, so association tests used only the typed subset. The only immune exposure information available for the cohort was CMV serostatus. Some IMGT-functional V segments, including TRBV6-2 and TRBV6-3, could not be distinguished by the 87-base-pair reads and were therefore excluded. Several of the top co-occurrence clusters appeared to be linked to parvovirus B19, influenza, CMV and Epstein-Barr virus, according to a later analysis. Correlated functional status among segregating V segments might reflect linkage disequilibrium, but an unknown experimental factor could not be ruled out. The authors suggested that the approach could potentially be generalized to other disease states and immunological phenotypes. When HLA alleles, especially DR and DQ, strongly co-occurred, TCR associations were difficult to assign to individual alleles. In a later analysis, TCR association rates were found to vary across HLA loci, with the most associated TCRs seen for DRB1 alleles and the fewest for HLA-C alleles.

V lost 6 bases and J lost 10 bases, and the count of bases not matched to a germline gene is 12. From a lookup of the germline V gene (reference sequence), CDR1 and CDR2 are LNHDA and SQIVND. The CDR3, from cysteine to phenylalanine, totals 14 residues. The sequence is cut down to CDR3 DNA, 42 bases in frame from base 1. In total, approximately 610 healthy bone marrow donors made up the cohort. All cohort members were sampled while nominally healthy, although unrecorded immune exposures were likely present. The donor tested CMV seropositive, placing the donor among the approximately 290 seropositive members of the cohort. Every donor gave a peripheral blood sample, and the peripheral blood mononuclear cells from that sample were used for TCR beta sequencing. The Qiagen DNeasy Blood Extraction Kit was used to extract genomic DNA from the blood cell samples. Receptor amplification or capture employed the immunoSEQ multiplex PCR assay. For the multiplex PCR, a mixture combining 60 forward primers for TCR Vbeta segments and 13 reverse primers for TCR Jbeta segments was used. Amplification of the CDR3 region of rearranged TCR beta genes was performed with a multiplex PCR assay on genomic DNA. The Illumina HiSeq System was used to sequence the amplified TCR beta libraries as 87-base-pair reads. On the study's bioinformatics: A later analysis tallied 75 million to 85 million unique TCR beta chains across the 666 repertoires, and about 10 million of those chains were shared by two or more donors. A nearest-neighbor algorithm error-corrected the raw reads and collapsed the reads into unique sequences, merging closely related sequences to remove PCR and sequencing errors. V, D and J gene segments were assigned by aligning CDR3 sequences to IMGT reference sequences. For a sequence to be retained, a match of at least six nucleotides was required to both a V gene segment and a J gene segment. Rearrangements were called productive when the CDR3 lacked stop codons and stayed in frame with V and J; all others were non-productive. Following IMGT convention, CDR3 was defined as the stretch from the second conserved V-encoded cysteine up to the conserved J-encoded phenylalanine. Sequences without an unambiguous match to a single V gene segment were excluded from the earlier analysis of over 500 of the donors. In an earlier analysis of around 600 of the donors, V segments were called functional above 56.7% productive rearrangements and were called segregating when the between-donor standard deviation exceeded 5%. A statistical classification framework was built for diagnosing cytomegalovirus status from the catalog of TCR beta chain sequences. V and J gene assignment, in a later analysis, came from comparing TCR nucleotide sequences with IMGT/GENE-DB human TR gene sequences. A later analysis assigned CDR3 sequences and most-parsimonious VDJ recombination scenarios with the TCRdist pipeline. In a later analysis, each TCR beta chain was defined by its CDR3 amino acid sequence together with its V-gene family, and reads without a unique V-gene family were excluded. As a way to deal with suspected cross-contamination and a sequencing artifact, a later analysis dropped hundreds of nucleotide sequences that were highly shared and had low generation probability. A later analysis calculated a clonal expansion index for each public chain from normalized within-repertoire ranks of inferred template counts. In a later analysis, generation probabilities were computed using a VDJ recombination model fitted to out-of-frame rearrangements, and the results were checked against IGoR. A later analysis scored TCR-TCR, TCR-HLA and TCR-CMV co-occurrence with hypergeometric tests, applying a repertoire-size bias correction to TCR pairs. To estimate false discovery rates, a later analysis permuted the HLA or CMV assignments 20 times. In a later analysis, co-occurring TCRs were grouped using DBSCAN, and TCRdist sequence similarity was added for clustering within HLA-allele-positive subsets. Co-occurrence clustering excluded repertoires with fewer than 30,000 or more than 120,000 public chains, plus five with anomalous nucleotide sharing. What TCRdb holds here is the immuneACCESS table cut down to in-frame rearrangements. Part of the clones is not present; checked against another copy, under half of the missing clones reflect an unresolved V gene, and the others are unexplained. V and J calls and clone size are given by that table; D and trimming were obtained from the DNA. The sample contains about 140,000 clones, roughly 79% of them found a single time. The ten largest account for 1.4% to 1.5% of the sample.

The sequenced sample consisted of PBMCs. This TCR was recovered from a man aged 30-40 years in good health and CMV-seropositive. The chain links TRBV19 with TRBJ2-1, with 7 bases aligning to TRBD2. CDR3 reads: CASSGMAGAGEQFF. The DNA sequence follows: TGTGCCAGTAGCGGGATGGCGGGAGCAGGGGAGCAGTTCTTC.